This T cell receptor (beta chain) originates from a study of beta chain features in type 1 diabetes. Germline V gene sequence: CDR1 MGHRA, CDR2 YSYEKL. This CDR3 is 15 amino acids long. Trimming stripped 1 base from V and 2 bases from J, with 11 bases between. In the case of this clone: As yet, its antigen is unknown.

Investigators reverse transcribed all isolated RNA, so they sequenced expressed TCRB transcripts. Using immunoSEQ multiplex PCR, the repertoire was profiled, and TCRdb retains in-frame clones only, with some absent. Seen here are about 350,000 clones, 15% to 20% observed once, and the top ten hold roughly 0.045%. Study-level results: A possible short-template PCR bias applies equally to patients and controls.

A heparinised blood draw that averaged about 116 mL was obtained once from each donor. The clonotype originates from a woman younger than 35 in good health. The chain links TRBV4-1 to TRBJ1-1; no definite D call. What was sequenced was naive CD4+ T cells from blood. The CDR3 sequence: CASSQVADYNTEAFF. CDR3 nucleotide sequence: TGCGCCAGCAGCCAAGTTGCGGATTATAACACTGAAGCTTTCTTT.